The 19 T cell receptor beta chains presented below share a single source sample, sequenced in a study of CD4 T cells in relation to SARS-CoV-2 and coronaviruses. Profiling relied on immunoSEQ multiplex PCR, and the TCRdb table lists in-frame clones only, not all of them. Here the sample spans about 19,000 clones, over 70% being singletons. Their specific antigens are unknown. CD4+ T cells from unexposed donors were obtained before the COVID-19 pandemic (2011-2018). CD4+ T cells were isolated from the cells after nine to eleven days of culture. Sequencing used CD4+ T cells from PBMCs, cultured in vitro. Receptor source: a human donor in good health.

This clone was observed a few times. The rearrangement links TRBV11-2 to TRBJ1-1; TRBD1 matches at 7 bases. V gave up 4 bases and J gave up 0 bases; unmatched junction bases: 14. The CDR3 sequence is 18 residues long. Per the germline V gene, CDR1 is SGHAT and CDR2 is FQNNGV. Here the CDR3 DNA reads TGTGCCAGCAGCTCGCTTTGGACAGGCCCTCGCATGAACACTGAAGCTTTCTTT. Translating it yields CASSSLWTGPRMNTEAFF.

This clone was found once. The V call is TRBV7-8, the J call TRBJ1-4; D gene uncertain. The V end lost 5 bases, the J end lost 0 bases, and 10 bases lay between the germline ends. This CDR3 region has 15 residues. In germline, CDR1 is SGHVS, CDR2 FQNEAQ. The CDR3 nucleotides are TGTGCCAGCAGCGATCAGGCTTCAACTAATGAAAAACTGTTTTTT. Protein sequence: CASSDQASTNEKLFF.

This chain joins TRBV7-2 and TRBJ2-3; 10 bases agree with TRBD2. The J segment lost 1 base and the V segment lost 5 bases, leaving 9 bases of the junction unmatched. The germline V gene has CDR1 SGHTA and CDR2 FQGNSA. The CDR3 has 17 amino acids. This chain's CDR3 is CASSVQRGGQGTDTQYF. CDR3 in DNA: TGTGCCAGCAGCGTCCAGCGGGGGGGCCAGGGCACAGATACGCAGTATTTT.

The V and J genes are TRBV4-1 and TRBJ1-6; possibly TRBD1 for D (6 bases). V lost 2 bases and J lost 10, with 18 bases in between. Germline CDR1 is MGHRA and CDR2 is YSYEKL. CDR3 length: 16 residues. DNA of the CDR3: TGCGCCAGCAGCCAACCTTACCGGGACACCTTCTCACCCCTCCACTTT. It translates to CASSQPYRDTFSPLHF.

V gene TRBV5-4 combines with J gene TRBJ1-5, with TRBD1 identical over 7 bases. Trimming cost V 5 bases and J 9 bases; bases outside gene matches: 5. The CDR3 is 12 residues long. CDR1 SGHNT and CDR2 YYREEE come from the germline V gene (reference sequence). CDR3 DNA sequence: TGTGCCAGCAGTACCCCAGGGGGGCCCCAGCATTTT. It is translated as CASSTPGGPQHF.

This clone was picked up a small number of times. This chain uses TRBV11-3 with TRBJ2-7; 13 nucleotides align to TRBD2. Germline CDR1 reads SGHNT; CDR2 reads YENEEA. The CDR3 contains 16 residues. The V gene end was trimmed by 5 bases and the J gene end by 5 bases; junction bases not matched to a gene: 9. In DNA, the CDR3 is TGTGCCAGCAGCCACACGGGACTAGCGGGGACCCACGAGCAGTACTTC. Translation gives CASSHTGLAGTHEQYF. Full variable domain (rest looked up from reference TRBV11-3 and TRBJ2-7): EAGVVQSPRYKIIEKKQPVAFWCNPISGHNTLYWYLQNLGQGPELLIRYENEEAVDDSQLPKDRFSAERLKGVDSTLKIQPAELGDSAVYLCASSHTGLAGTHEQYFGPGTRLTVT.

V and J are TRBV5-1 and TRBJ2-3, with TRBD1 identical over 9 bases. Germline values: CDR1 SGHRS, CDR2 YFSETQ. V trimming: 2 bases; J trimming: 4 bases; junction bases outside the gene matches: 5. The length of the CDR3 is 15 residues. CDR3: CASSLQGAEADTQYF. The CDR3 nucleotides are TGCGCCAGCAGCTTACAGGGGGCGGAGGCAGATACGCAGTATTTT.

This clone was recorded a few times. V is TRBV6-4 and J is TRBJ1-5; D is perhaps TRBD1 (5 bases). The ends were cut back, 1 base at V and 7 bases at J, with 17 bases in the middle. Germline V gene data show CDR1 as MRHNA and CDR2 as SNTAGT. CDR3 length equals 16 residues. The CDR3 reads CASSDCLGPSGQPQHF. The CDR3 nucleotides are TGTGCCAGCAGTGACTGTTTGGGACCTTCGGGCCAGCCCCAGCATTTT.

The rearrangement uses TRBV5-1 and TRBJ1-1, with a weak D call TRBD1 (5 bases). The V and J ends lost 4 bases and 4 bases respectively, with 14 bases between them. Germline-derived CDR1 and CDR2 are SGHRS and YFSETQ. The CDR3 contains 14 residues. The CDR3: CASSPGGVTTEAFF. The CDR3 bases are TGCGCCAGCAGCCCGGGGGGGGTGACCACTGAAGCTTTCTTT.

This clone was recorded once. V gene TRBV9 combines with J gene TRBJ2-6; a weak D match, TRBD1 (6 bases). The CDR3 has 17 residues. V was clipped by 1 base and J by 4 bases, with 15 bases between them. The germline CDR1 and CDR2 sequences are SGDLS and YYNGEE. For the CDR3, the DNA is TGTGCCAGCAGCGTATCTGGGGGCGCGGCCGGGGCCAACGTCCTGACTTTC. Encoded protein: CASSVSGGAAGANVLTF.

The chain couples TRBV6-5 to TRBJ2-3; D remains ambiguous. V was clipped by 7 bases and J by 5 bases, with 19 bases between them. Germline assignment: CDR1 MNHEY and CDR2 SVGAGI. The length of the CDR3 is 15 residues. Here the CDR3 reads CASTESWATRDTQYF. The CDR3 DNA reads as TGTGCCAGCACCGAAAGTTGGGCAACTCGAGATACGCAGTATTTT.

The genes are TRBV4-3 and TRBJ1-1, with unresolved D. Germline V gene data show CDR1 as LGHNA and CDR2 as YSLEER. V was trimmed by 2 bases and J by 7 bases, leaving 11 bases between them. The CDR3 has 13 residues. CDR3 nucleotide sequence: TGCGCCAGCAGCCAACTCCGACGGAGTGAAGCTTTCTTT. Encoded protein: CASSQLRRSEAFF.

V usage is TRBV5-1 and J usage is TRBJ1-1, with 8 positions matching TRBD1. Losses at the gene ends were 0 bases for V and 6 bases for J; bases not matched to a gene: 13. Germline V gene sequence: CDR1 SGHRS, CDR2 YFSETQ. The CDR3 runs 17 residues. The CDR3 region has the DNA TGCGCCAGCAGCTTGGGGGGCGGGAACAGGGGGGGTTCTGAAGCTTTCTTT. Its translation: CASSLGGGNRGGSEAFF.

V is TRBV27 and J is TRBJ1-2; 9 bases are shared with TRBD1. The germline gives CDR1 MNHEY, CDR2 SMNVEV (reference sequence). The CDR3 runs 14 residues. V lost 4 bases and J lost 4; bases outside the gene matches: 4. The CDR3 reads CASSSPGQGYGYTF. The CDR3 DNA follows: TGTGCCAGCAGTTCTCCGGGACAGGGCTATGGCTACACCTTC.

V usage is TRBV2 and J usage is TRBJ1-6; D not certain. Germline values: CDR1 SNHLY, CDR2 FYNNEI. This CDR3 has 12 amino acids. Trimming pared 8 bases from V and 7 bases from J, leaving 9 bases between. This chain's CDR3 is CASYRRNSPLHF. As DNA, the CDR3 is TGTGCCAGCTATCGTCGGAATTCACCCCTCCACTTT.

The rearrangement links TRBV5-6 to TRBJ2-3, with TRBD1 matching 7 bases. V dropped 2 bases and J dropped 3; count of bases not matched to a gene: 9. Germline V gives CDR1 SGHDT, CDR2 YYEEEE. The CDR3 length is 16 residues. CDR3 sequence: CASSFIDRVGTDTQYF. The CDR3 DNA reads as TGTGCCAGCAGCTTCATCGACAGGGTGGGGACAGATACGCAGTATTTT.

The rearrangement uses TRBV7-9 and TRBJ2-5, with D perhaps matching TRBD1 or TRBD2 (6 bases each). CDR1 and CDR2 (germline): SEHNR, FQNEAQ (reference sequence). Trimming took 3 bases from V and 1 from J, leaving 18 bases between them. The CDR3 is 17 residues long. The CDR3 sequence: CASSFRQRSGAQETQYF. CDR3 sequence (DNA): TGTGCCAGCAGCTTCCGCCAAAGATCGGGGGCCCAAGAGACCCAGTACTTC. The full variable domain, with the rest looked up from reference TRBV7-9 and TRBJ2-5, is DTGVSQNPRHKITKRGQNVTFRCDPISEHNRLYWYRQTLGQGPEFLTYFQNEAQLEKSRLLSDRFSAERPKGSFSTLEIQRTEQGDSAMYLCASSFRQRSGAQETQYFGPGTRLLVL.

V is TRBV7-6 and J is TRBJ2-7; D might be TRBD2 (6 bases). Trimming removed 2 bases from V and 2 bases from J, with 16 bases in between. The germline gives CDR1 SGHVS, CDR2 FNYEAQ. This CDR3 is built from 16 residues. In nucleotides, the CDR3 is TGTGCCAGCAGCTTATCACCGGGCCCGGGGGCCTACGAGCAGTACTTC. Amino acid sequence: CASSLSPGPGAYEQYF.

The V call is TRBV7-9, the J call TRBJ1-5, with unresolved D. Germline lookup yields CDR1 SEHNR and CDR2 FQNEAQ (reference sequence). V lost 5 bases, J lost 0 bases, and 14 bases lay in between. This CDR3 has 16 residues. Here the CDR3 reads CASSPPGPYSNQPQHF. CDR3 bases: TGTGCCAGCAGCCCTCCGGGCCCCTATAGCAATCAGCCCCAGCATTTT.